The text below deals with one T cell receptor (beta chain). The antigen remains undetermined. These data are taken from a study of T-cell reconstitution after alpha-beta-depleted transplantation in children. General study points: Where alpha-beta T cells came from about two months after transplant was reportedly several hundred expanded graft clones. Once a year had passed after transplant, T-cell counts and diversity came mostly from newly produced T cells. There were some patients whose high TCRbeta diversity at day 60 came from surviving recipient T cells and thymic progenitors.

As it was prepared, the TCRbeta library received unique molecular identifiers. MiXCR was run by TCRdb on the PCR reads, yielding one entry per CDR3 protein. The sample records some 440,000 distinct CDR3 sequences, roughly 16% being singletons. The V gene lost 4 bases and the J gene lost 4 bases, with 14 bases spanning the gap. The CDR3 is 14 amino acids. Germline V gene lookup returns CDR1 SGHRS and CDR2 YFSETQ. The TCR sequence derives from a boy less than two years old who had a stem cell transplant for Wiskott-Aldrich syndrome, so the T cells may come from the graft donor. This material consisted of PBMCs, mostly from graft donor cells, taken 360 days after TCRalphabeta/CD19-depleted stem cell transplant. This chain uses TRBV5-1 with TRBJ1-1; D is unclear. Here the CDR3 DNA reads TGCGCCAGCAGCCTACTTGAGGAAGGCACTGAAGCTTTCTTT. Translated, it gives CASSLLEEGTEAFF.